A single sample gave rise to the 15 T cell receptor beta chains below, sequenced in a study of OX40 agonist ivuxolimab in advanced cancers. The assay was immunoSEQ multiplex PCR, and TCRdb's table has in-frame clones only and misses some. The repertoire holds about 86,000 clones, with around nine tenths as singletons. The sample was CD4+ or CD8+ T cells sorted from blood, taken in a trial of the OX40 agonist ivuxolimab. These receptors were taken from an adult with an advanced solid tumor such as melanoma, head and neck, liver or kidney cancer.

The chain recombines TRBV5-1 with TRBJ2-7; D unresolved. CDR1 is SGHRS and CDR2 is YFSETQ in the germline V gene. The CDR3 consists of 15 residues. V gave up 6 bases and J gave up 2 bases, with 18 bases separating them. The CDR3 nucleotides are TGCGCCAGCACCATATCGGGCCGAGAGACCTACGAGCAGTACTTC. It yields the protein CASTISGRETYEQYF.

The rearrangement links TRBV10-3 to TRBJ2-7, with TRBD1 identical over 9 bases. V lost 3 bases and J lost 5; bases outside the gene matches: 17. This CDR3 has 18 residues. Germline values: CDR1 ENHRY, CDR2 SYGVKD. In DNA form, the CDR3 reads TGTGCCATCAGTGACCTTGCAGGAAGGGACAGGGCGTCCCACGAGCAGTACTTC. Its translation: CAISDLAGRDRASHEQYF.

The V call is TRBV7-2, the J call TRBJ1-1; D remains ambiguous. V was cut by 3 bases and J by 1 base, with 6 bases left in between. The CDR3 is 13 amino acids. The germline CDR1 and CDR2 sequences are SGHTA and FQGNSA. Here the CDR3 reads CASSFLRNTEAFF. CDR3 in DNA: TGTGCCAGCAGCTTTCTGCGGAACACTGAAGCTTTCTTT.

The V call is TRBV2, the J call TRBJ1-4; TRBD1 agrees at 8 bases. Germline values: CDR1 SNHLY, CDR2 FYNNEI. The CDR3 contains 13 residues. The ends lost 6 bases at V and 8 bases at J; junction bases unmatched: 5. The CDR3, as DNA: TGTGCCAGCAGCTCGGACAGGGACGAAAAACTGTTTTTT. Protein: CASSSDRDEKLFF.

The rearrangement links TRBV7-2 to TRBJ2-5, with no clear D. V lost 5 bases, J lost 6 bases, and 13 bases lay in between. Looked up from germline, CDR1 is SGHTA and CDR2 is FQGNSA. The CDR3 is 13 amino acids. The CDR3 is CASSRVLHQTQYF. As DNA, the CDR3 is TGTGCCAGCAGCCGGGTCCTCCACCAGACCCAGTACTTC.

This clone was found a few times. This CDR3 is CASSPGGSYEQYF. CDR3 DNA sequence: TGCGCCAGCAGCCCAGGGGGGTCCTACGAGCAGTACTTC. The J gene is TRBJ2-7, the V gene TRBV5-1, with D tentatively TRBD1 (7 bases). The CDR3 totals 13 residues. Between the trimmed V and J ends, which lost 4 bases and 1 base, there was a span of 9 bases. Per the germline V gene, CDR1 is SGHRS and CDR2 is YFSETQ.

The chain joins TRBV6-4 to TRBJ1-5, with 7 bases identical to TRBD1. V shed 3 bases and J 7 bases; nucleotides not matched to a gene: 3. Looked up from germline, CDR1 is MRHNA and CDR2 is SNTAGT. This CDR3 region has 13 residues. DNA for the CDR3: TGTGCCAGCAGTGAAAACAGGGGCCAGCCCCAGCATTTT. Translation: CASSENRGQPQHF.

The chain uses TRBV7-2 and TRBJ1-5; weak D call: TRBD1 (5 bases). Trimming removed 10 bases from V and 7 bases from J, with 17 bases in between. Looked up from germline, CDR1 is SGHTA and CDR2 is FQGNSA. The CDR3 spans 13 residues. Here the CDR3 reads CATSRVGDQPQHF. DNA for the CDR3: TGTGCCACCTCCAGGGTAGGGGACCAGCCCCAGCATTTT.

CDR3 nucleotide sequence: TGTGCCAGCAGTTACTCGGGTCAGTCCAATGAGCAGTTCTTC. Translation gives CASSYSGQSNEQFF. The chain links TRBV6-5 to TRBJ2-1; D is unresolved. CDR3 length: 14 amino acids. With 0 bases removed from V and 6 bases from J, the gap between germline ends came to 9 bases. Germline V gives CDR1 MNHEY, CDR2 SVGAGI.

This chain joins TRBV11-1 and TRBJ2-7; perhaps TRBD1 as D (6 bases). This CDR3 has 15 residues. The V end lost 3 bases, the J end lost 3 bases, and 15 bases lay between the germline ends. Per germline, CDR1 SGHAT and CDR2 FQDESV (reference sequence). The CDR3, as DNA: TGTGCCAGCAGCTTTGGACAGTCCCCACTCTACGAGCAGTACTTC. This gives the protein CASSFGQSPLYEQYF.

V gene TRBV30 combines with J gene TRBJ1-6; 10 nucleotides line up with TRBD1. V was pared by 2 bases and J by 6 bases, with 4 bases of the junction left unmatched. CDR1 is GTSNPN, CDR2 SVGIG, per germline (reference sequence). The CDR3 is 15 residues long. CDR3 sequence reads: CAWSLRTGGNSPLHF. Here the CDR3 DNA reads TGTGCCTGGAGTTTAAGGACAGGGGGTAATTCACCCCTCCACTTT.

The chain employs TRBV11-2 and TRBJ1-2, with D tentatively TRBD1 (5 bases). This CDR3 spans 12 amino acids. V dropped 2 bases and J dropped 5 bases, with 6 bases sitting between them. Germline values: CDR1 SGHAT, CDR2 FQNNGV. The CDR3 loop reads CASSLQGYGYTF. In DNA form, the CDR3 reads TGTGCCAGCAGCTTACAGGGATATGGCTACACCTTC.

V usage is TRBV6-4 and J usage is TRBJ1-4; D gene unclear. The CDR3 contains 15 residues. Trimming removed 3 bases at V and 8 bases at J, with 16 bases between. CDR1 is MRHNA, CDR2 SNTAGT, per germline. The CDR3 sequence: CASSERIGRGEKLFF. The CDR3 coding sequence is TGTGCCAGCAGTGAACGGATAGGGAGAGGAGAAAAACTGTTTTTT.

CDR3 coding DNA: TGTGCCAGCAGCCGCCTAGGTACTGAGCAGTTCTTC. Protein product: CASSRLGTEQFF. The rearrangement uses TRBV11-2 and TRBJ2-1; D unresolved. With 5 bases removed from V and 9 bases from J, the gap between germline ends came to 11 bases. The CDR3 contains 12 residues. The germline CDR1 and CDR2 sequences are SGHAT and FQNNGV. The full variable domain, completed using reference TRBV11-2 and TRBJ2-1, is EAGVAQSPRYKIIEKRQSVAFWCNPISGHATLYWYQQILGQGPKLLIQFQNNGVVDDSQLPKDRFSAERLKGVDSTLKIQPAKLEDSAVYLCASSRLGTEQFFGPGTRLTVL.

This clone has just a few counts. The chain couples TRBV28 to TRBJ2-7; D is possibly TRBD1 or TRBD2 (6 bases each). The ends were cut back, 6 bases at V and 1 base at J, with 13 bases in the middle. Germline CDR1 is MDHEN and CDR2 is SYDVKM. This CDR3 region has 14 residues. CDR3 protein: CASRATGRSYEQYF. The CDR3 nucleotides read TGTGCCAGCAGAGCTACAGGGAGGTCCTACGAGCAGTACTTC.